A single sample gave rise to the 2 T cell receptor beta chains below, sequenced in a study of T cell repertoires in aging, cancer and after chemotherapy. Rearranged V-D-J TRB sequences were amplified with a mixed TRB-A/B primer pool. TCRdb ran MiXCR on the multiplex PCR reads and lists one entry per CDR3 protein. The sample contains about 13,000 distinct CDR3 sequences, under 30% of which appear only once. TCR beta rearrangements were amplified from peripheral blood genomic DNA. Sequenced input: blood. These receptors were obtained from a human donor in good health.

The gene calls are TRBV5-1 and TRBJ2-1, with 15 bases fitting TRBD2. The CDR3 sequence is 17 residues long. J lost 8 bases, V lost 0 bases, and 6 bases had no gene match. The V gene's germline CDR1 is SGHRS and CDR2 YFSETQ. The CDR3 nucleotides are TGCGCCAGCAGCTTGGGGACTAGCGGGGGGGCCGCCGATGAGCAGTTCTTC. Amino acid sequence: CASSLGTSGGAADEQFF.

V and J are TRBV19 and TRBJ1-5; tentative D call: TRBD1 (5 bases). This CDR3 has 12 amino acids. The V end lost 11 bases, the J end lost 6 bases, and 14 bases lay between the germline ends. Germline loops: CDR1 LNHDA, CDR2 SQIVND (reference sequence). The CDR3 reads CASRDVGQPQHF. The DNA of the CDR3 is TGTGCCTCTAGGGACGTCGGTCAGCCCCAGCATTTT.